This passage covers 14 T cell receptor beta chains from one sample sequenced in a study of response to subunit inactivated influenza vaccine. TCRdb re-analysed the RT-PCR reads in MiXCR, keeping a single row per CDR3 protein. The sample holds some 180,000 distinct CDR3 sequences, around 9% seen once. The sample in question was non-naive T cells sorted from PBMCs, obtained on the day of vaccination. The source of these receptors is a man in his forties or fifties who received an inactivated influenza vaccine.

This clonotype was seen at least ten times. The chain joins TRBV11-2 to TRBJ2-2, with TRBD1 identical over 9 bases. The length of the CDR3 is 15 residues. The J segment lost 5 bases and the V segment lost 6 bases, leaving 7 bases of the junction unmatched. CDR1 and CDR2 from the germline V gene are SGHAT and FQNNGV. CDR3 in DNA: TGTGCCAGCAGATCCGGGACAGGGAAAACCGGGGAGCTGTTTTTT. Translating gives CASRSGTGKTGELFF. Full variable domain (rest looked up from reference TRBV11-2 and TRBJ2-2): EAGVAQSPRYKIIEKRQSVAFWCNPISGHATLYWYQQILGQGPKLLIQFQNNGVVDDSQLPKDRFSAERLKGVDSTLKIQPAKLEDSAVYLCASRSGTGKTGELFFGEGSRLTVL.

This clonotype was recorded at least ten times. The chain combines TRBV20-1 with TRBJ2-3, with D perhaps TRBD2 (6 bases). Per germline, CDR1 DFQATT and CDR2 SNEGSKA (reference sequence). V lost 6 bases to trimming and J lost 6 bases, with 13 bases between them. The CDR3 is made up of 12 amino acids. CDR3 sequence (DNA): TGCAGTGCCCCCCGGGAGTCGGATACGCAGTATTTT. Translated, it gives CSAPRESDTQYF.

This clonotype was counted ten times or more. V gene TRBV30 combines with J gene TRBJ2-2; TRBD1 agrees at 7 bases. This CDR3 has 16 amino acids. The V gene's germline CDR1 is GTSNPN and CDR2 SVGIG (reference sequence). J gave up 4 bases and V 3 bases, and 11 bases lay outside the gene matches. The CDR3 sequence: CAWRKTGVQATGELFF. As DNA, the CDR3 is TGTGCCTGGAGGAAAACAGGGGTTCAGGCCACCGGGGAGCTGTTTTTT.

For the CDR3, the DNA is TGCGCCAGCAGCTTGAACCGGGACCTTCTAACCGGGGAGCTGTTTTTT. As protein: CASSLNRDLLTGELFF. J is TRBJ2-2 and V is TRBV5-1; D could derive from TRBD1 or TRBD2 (5 bases each). V lost 1 base and J 5 bases, leaving 15 bases between the germline ends. Germline-derived CDR1 and CDR2 are SGHRS and YFSETQ. The CDR3 length is 16 residues.

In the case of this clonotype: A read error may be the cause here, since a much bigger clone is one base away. The DNA for the CDR3 is TGTGCCAGCAGACTCGGGACTAGCGGGGCCCAAGGGACCCAGTACTTC. Residues: CASRLGTSGAQGTQYF. The J gene is TRBJ2-5, the V gene TRBV6-2 or TRBV6-3, with TRBD2 matching 13 bases. Per the germline V gene, CDR1 is MNHEY and CDR2 is SVGEGT. The CDR3 consists of 16 residues.

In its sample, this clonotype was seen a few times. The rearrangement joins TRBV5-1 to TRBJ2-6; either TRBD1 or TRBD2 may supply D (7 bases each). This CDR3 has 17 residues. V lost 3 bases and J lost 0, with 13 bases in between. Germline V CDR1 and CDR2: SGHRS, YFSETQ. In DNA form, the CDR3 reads TGCGCCAGCAGCTGGGAGGGGGCCCACTCTGGGGCCAACGTCCTGACTTTC. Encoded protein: CASSWEGAHSGANVLTF.

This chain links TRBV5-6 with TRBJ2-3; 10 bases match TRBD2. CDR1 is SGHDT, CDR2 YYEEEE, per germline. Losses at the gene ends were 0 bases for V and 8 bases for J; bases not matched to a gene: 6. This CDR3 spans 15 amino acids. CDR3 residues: CASSLAPAGGVTQYF. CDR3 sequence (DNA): TGTGCCAGCAGCTTGGCCCCAGCGGGGGGGGTTACGCAGTATTTT. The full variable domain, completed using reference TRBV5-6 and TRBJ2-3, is DAGVTQSPTHLIKTRGQQVTLRCSPKSGHDTVSWYQQALGQGPQFIFQYYEEEERQRGNFPDRFSGHQFPNYSSELNVNALLLGDSALYLCASSLAPAGGVTQYFGPGTRLTVL.

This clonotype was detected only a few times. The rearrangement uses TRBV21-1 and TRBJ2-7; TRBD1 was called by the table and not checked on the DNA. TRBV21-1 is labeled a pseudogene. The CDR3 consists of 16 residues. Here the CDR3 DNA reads TGTGCCAACAGCATTTCTTCCGGGACAGGGCCCTACGAGCAGTACTTC. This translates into CANSISSGTGPYEQYF.

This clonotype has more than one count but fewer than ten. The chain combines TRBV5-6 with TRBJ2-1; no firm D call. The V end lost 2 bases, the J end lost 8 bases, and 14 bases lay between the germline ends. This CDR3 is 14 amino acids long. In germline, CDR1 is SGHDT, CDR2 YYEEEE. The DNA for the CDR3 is TGTGCCAGCAGCTTCATATCCCCCGGCGATGAGCAGTTCTTC. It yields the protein CASSFISPGDEQFF. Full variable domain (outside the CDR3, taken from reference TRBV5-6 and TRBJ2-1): DAGVTQSPTHLIKTRGQQVTLRCSPKSGHDTVSWYQQALGQGPQFIFQYYEEEERQRGNFPDRFSGHQFPNYSSELNVNALLLGDSALYLCASSFISPGDEQFFGPGTRLTVL.

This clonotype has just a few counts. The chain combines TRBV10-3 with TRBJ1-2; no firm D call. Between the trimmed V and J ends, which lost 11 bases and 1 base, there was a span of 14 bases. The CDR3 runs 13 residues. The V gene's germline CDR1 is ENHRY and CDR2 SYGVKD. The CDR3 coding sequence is TGTGCCGGAAACTCAGGAATTAACTATGGCTACACCTTC. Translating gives CAGNSGINYGYTF.

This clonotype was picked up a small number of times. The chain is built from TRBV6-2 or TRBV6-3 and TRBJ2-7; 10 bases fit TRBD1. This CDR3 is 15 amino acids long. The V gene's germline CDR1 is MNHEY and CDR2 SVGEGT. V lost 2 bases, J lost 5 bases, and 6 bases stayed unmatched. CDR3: CASSYGQGVPDEQYF. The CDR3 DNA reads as TGTGCCAGCAGTTACGGACAGGGGGTCCCTGACGAGCAGTACTTC.

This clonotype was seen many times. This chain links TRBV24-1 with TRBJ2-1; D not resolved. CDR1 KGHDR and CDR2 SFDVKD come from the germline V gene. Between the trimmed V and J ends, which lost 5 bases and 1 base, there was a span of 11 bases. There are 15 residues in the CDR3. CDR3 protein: CATSAGARSYNEQFF. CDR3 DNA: TGTGCCACCAGTGCGGGCGCTAGATCCTACAATGAGCAGTTCTTC.

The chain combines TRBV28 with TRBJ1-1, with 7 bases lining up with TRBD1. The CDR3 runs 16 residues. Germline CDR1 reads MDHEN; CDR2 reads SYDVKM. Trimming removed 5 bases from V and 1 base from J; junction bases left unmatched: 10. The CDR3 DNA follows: TGTGCCAGCAGTCCAATCAAGGGACAGCAGAACACTGAAGCTTTCTTT. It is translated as CASSPIKGQQNTEAFF. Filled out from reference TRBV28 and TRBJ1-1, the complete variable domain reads DVKVTQSSRYLVKRTGEKVFLECVQDMDHENMFWYRQDPGLGLRLIYFSYDVKMKEKGDIPEGYSVSREKKERFSLILESASTNQTSMYLCASSPIKGQQNTEAFFGQGTRLTVV.

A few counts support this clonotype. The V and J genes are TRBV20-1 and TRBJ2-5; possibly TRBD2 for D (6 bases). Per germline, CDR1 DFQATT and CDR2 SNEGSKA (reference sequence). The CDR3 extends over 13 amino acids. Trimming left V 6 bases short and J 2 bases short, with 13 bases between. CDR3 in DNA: TGCAGTGCCCGTAGCGGTGCGCAAGAGACCCAGTACTTC. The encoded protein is CSARSGAQETQYF.